One TCR beta chain is described in this entry. V lost 4 bases, J lost 1 base, and 20 bases lay in between. This CDR3 spans 18 amino acids. CDR1 and CDR2 from the germline V gene are SGHRS and YFSETQ. Only in-frame clones appear in the TCRdb table, and some are missing; sequencing was by immunoSEQ multiplex PCR. The table has about 150,000 clones, around 84% seen once. This sample is drawn from a study of blood T cell repertoires in COVID-19. Material for sequencing was peripheral blood. This chain uses TRBV5-1 with TRBJ2-2, with D possibly matching TRBD1 (6 bases). The clonotype was recovered from an elderly man with acute or convalescent COVID-19. The CDR3 coding sequence is TGCGCCAGCAGCCCCGGCCCCCTACAGACAGGGAACACCGGGGAGCTGTTTTTT. Its translation is CASSPGPLQTGNTGELFF.